This is a list of T cell receptor beta chains from one sample in a study of T cells in Graves' hyperthyroidism and ophthalmopathy. From the multiplex PCR reads, TCRdb called clonotypes with MiXCR, one entry per CDR3 protein. The table lists about 590,000 distinct CDR3 sequences, approximately 15% of them singletons. The sample taken for sequencing was blood. The origin of the receptors is a woman aged 18-30 years with Graves' ophthalmopathy. CDR3s include the opening cysteine and the closing phenylalanine or tryptophan. D genes are given only for firm matches. The size of a clone is reported for some rows only, either as once, few or many, or as a class for expanded clones.

j_gene | abundance | d_gene | v_gene | CDR3aa | CDR3nt
TRBJ2-2 | many | . | TRBV2 | CASMGGFTGELFF | TGTGCCAGCATGGGCGGATTCACCGGGGAGCTGTTTTTT
TRBJ1-3 | many | . | TRBV30 | CAWKPKDGVSGNTIYF | TGTGCCTGGAAACCCAAGGACGGAGTCTCTGGAAACACCATATATTTT
TRBJ2-1 | few | TRBD2 | TRBV19 | CASSIVASGGQMEFF | TGTGCCAGTAGTATAGTAGCTAGCGGGGGTCAGATGGAGTTCTTC
TRBJ2-1 | many | . | TRBV12-3/TRBV12-4 | CASSFGGEQFF | TGTGCCAGCAGTTTTGGTGGAGAGCAGTTCTTC
TRBJ1-2 | many | TRBD1 | TRBV7-2 | CASSPWGGQEIYGYTF | TGTGCCAGCAGCCCCTGGGGGGGACAGGAAATCTATGGCTACACCTTC
TRBJ2-2 | few | . | TRBV27 | CASSLGMGGNTGELFF | TGTGCCAGCAGTTTAGGGATGGGAGGGAACACCGGGGAGCTGTTTTTT
TRBJ2-3 | many | TRBD2 | TRBV28 | CASSLGLAGLVTDTQYF | TGTGCCAGCAGTCTAGGACTAGCGGGACTCGTAACAGATACGCAGTATTTT
TRBJ1-2 | . | . | TRBV27 | CASSPGSPRGGYTF | TGTGCCAGCAGTCCGGGGTCTCCCAGGGGTGGCTACACCTTC
TRBJ2-1 | few | . | TRBV7-7 | CASSLASINEQFF | TGTGCTAGCAGCTTAGCGTCAATCAATGAGCAGTTCTTC
TRBJ1-2 | many | . | TRBV27 | CASSPRWGNYGYTF | TGTGCCAGCAGCCCTCGTTGGGGGAACTATGGCTACACCTTC
TRBJ2-4 | many | TRBD1 | TRBV7-9 | CASSLAVRGQGAHVAKNIQYF | TGTGCCAGCAGCTTAGCAGTCCGGGGACAGGGGGCCCACGTAGCCAAAAACATTCAGTACTTC
TRBJ2-5 | many | . | TRBV29-1 | CSVEAGGVVETQYF | TGCAGCGTTGAAGCAGGCGGGGTGGTAGAGACCCAGTACTTC
TRBJ2-7 | many | . | TRBV7-9 | CASSRSTASYEQYF | TGTGCCAGCAGTCGATCGACAGCCTCCTACGAGCAGTACTTC
TRBJ1-2 | . | . | TRBV27 | CASSSLVADGYTF | TGTGCCAGCAGTTCGCTTGTGGCGGATGGCTACACCTTC
TRBJ1-1 | . | . | TRBV29-1 | CSVAPNGVTEAFF | TGCAGCGTTGCCCCCAACGGGGTTACTGAAGCTTTCTTT
TRBJ2-7 | many | TRBD2 | TRBV28 | CASSSPGLAGGPSDYEQYF | TGTGCCAGCAGTTCCCCGGGACTAGCGGGAGGGCCTTCCGACTACGAGCAGTACTTC
TRBJ1-1 | many | . | TRBV6-2/TRBV6-3 | CASSYGLWYRAGNTEAFF | TGTGCCAGCAGTTACGGGCTCTGGTACAGGGCCGGGAACACTGAAGCTTTCTTT
TRBJ2-1 | many | TRBD2 | TRBV24-1 | CATSDFGLAGGSVNEQFF | TGTGCCACCAGTGATTTCGGACTAGCGGGAGGTTCGGTCAATGAGCAGTTCTTC
TRBJ1-1 | many | . | TRBV27 | CASSALGLPNTEAFF | TGTGCCAGCAGCGCCCTGGGACTTCCGAACACTGAAGCTTTCTTT
TRBJ2-5 | . | TRBD2 | TRBV7-2 | CASSLAGVKSGRGQTQYF | TGTGCCAGCAGCTTAGCGGGGGTTAAGAGCGGGAGGGGACAGACCCAGTACTTC
TRBJ1-5 | few | . | TRBV4-1 | CASSQAFRVDQPQHF | TGCGCCAGCAGCCAAGCGTTCAGGGTAGATCAGCCCCAGCATTTT
TRBJ2-2 | many | . | TRBV3-1 | CASSQPGASNTGELFF | TGTGCCAGCAGCCAACCAGGGGCCTCGAACACCGGGGAGCTGTTTTTT
TRBJ1-5 | many | TRBD1 | TRBV20-1 | CSALGQGINQPQHF | TGCAGTGCCCTCGGACAGGGGATTAATCAGCCCCAGCATTTT
TRBJ1-2 | . | . | TRBV4-1 | CASSQGLSRGSYGYTF | TGCGCCAGCAGCCAAGGCCTATCTAGAGGGAGCTATGGCTACACCTTC
TRBJ1-3 | few | . | TRBV7-9 | CASLTPRTTDSSSGNTIYF | TGTGCCAGCCTCACCCCTAGAACCACTGACAGTAGCTCTGGAAACACCATATATTTT
TRBJ2-3 | many | TRBD1 | TRBV11-3 | CASRRTGTDTQYF | TGTGCCAGCAGGCGGACAGGAACAGATACGCAGTATTTT
TRBJ2-1 | many | TRBD2 | TRBV10-3 | CAISEHVTSGSGEQFF | TGTGCCATCAGTGAGCATGTCACTAGCGGGAGCGGTGAGCAGTTCTTC
TRBJ2-7 | . | TRBD2 | TRBV19 | CASSSRTSGVLDPSYEQYF | TGTGCCAGTAGTTCTCGGACTAGCGGGGTTCTCGATCCGTCCTACGAGCAGTACTTC